One T cell receptor (beta chain) is described in this entry. Its matching antigen is unknown. This sample is part of a study of shared clonotypes between healthy human individuals. Study results and caveats: A few donors showed sharing of about 5.5% of naive CD4 clonotypes. Non-shared clonotypes had lower generation probabilities than those shared by all four donors.

Among the donors, all were Caucasian adults who lived in Nashville, Tennessee. At the deep level, the assay was run. Assay used: immunoSEQ multiplex PCR; TCRdb lists only in-frame clones, some missing. The sample records some 1.4 million clones, over 95% being singletons. From germline, CDR1 is MNHNY and CDR2 SVGAGI (reference sequence). V dropped 6 bases and J dropped 3 bases, with 15 bases sitting between them. The CDR3 covers 15 residues. The rearrangement uses TRBV6-6 and TRBJ1-3, with a weak D call TRBD1 (5 bases). The receptor comes from a man younger than 45 in good health. Sequencing used naive CD4+ T cells sorted from blood. Subset in this sample: CD45RA+ positively selected. The CDR3 loop reads CASRETGTVGNTIYF. In nucleotides, the CDR3 is TGTGCCAGCAGGGAAACCGGGACGGTTGGAAACACCATATATTTT.